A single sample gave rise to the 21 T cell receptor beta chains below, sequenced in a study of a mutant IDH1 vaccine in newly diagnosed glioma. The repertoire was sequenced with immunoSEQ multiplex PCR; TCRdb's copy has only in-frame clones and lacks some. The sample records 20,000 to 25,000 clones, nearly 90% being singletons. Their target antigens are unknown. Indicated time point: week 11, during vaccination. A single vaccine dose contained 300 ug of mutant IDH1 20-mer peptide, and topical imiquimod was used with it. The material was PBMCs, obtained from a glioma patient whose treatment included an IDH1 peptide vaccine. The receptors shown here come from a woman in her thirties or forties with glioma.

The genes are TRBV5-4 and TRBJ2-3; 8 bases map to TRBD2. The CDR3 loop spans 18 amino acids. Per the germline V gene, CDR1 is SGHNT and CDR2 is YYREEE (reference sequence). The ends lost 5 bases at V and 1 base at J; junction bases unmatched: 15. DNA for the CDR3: TGTGCCAGCAGGGGAGAACTAGCGGAGCCTTGGGGCACAGATACGCAGTATTTT. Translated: CASRGELAEPWGTDTQYF. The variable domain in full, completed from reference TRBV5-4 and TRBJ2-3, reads ETGVTQSPTHLIKTRGQQVTLRCSSQSGHNTVSWYQQALGQGPQFIFQYYREEENGRGNFPPRFSGLQFPNYSSELNVNALELDDSALYLCASRGELAEPWGTDTQYFGPGTRLTVL.

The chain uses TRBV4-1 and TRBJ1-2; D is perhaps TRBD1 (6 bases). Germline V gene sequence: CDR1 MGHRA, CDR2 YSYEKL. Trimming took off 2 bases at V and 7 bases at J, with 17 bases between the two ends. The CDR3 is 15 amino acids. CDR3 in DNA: TGCGCCAGCAGCCAATTGCAGGGGCGCGGAGGTGGCTACACCTTC. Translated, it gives CASSQLQGRGGGYTF.

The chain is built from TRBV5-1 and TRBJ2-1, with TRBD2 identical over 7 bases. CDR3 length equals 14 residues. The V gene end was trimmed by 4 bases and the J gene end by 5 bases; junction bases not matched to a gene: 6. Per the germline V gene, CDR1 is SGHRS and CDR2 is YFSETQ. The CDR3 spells CASSPSGTHNEQFF. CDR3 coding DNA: TGCGCCAGCAGCCCAAGCGGGACCCACAATGAGCAGTTCTTC.

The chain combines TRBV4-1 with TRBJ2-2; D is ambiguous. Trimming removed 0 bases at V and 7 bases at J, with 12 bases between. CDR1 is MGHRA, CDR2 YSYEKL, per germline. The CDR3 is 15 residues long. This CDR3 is CASSQDEARHGELFF. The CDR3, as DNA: TGCGCCAGCAGCCAAGATGAGGCCCGGCACGGGGAGCTGTTTTTT.

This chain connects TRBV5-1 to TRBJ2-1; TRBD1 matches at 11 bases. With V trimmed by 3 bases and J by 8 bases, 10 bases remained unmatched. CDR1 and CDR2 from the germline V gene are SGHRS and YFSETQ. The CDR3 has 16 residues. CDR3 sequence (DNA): TGCGCCAGCAGCTACGACGGACAGGGGGCGCGCGATGAGCAGTTCTTC. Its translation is CASSYDGQGARDEQFF.

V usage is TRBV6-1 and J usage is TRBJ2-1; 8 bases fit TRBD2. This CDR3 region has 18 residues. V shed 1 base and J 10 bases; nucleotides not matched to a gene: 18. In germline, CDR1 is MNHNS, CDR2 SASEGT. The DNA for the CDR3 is TGTGCCAGCAGTGAAGGGGTTAAGGCTAGCGGGTTTACCCGAGAGCAGTTCTTC. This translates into CASSEGVKASGFTREQFF.

CDR3 sequence (DNA): TGCGCCAGCAGCTTGGATCCAGGGTCGGTTACAGATACGCAGTATTTT. This sequence encodes CASSLDPGSVTDTQYF. This chain uses TRBV5-1 with TRBJ2-3; the D gene is possibly TRBD1 (5 bases). The CDR3 totals 16 residues. V dropped 0 bases and J dropped 3 bases, with 14 bases sitting between them. CDR1 is SGHRS, CDR2 YFSETQ, per germline.

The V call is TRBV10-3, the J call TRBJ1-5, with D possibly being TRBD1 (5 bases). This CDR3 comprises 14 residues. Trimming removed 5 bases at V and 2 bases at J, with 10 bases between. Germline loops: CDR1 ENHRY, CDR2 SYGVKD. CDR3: CAISRGEGNQPQHF. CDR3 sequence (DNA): TGTGCCATCAGTAGGGGTGAAGGCAATCAGCCCCAGCATTTT.

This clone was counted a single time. CDR3 amino acids: CASTAGSTGELFF. DNA for the CDR3: TGTGCCAGCACCGCGGGGAGCACCGGGGAGCTGTTTTTT. The chain uses TRBV9 and TRBJ2-2; D is perhaps TRBD2 (6 bases). V lost 6 bases and J lost 4, with 10 bases in between. The V gene's germline CDR1 is SGDLS and CDR2 YYNGEE. The CDR3 is 13 amino acids.

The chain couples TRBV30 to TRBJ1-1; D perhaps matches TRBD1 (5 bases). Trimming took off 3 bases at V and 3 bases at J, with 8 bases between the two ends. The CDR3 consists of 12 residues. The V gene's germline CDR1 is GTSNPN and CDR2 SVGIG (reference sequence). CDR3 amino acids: CAWSRRDTEAFF. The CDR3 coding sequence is TGTGCCTGGAGCCGCAGGGACACTGAAGCTTTCTTT.

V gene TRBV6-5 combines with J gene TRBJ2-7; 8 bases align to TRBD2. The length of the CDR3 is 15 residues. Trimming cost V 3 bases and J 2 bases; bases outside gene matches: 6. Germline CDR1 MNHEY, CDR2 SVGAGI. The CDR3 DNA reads TGTGCCAGCAGTTATATGCGGGGGGCGACCTACGAGCAGTACTTC. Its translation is CASSYMRGATYEQYF.

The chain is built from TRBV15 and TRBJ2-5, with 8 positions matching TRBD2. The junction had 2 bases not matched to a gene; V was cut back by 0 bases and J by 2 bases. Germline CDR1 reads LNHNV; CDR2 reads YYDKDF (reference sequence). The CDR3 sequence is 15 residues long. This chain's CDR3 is CATSRDRGGQETQYF. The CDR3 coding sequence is TGTGCCACCAGCAGAGATCGCGGGGGGCAAGAGACCCAGTACTTC. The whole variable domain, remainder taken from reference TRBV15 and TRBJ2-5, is DAMVIQNPRYQVTQFGKPVTLSCSQTLNHNVMYWYQQKSSQAPKLLFHYYDKDFNNEADTPDNFQSRRPNTSFCFLDIRSPGLGDTAMYLCATSRDRGGQETQYFGPGTRLLVL.

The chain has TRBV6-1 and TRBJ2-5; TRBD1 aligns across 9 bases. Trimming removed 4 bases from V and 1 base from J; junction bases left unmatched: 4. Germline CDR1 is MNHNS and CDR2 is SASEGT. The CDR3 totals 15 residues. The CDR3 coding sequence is TGTGCCAGCAGTGGACAGGGGGGTCCCCAAGAGACCCAGTACTTC. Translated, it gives CASSGQGGPQETQYF.

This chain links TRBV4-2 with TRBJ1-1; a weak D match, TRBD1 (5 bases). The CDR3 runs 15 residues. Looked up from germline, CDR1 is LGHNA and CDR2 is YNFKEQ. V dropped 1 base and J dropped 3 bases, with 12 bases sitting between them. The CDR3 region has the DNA TGTGCCAGCAGCCAAGTACGGGGGAGCGACACTGAAGCTTTCTTT. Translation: CASSQVRGSDTEAFF.

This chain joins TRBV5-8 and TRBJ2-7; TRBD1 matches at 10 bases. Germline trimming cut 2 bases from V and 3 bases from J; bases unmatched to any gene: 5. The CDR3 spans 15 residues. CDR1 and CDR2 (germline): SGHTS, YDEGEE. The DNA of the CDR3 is TGTGCCAGCAGCTTCCGGGACAGGGGTCTCTACGAGCAGTACTTC. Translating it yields CASSFRDRGLYEQYF.

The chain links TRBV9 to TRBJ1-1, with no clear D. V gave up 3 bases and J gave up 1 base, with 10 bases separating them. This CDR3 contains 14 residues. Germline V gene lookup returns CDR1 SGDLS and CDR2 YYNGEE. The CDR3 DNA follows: TGTGCCAGCAGCGGGAACAGCTGGAACACTGAAGCTTTCTTT. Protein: CASSGNSWNTEAFF.

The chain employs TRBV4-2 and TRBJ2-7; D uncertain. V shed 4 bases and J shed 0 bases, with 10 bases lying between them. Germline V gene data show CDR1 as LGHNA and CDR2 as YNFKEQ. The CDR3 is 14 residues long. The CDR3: CASSPEVNSYEQYF. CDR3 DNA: TGTGCCAGCAGCCCAGAGGTCAACTCCTACGAGCAGTACTTC.

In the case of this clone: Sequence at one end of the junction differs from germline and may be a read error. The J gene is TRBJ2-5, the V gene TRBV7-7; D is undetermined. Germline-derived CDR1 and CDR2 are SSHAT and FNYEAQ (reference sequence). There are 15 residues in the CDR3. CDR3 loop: CASSLDGASGGTQYF. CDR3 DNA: TGTGCTAGCAGCTTAGATGGTGCCTCGGGCGGGACCCAGTACTTC.

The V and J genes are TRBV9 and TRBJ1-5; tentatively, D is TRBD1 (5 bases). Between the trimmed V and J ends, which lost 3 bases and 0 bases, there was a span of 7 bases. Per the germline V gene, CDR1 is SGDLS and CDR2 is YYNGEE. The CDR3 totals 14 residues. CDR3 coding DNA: TGTGCCAGCAGCGCAGACAGTAGCAATCAGCCCCAGCATTTT. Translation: CASSADSSNQPQHF.

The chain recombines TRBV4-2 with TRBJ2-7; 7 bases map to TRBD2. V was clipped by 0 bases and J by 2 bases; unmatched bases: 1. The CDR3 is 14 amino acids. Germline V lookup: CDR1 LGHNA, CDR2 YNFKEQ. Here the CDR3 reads CASSQDGRAYEQYF. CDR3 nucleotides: TGTGCCAGCAGCCAAGATGGGAGGGCCTACGAGCAGTACTTC.

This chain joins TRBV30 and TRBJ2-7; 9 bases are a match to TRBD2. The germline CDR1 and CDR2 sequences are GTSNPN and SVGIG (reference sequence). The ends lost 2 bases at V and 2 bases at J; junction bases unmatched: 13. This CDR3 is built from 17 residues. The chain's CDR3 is CAWSPPPRLAATYEQYF. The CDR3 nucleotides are TGTGCCTGGAGTCCCCCTCCCCGACTAGCGGCTACCTACGAGCAGTACTTC. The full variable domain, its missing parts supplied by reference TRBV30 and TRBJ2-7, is SQTIHQWPATLVQPVGSPLSLECTVEGTSNPNLYWYRQAAGRGLQLLFYSVGIGQISSEVPQNLSASRPQDRQFILSSKKLLLSDSGFYLCAWSPPPRLAATYEQYFGPGTRLTVT.